This TCR beta chain was identified in a study of cytomegalovirus exposure and HLA in healthy donors. Study-wide results and limits: The authors considered a cluster of highly shared sequence variants likely to be a sequencing artifact. As was reported, the HLA-A and HLA-B alleles of most subjects were accurately predicted from TCR beta sequences. Most of the TCR beta V segments (in an earlier analysis) were productive either about 87% or about 30% of the time.

Amplification used 60 Vbeta primers and 13 Jbeta primers. The table came from immunoSEQ multiplex PCR; TCRdb's copy has only in-frame clones and leaves some out. The sample carries 130,000 to 150,000 clones, about 80% recorded once. About this clone itself: Its antigen is as yet unknown.

V was clipped by 5 bases and J by 1 base; unmatched bases: 12. Germline-derived CDR1 and CDR2 are SGHTA and FQGNSA. The CDR3 is 18 amino acids. V usage is TRBV7-2 and J usage is TRBJ2-1, with 9 bases fitting TRBD1. The TCR originated in a male donor in good health and CMV-seronegative. The material sequenced was PBMCs. CDR3 protein: CASSPITGGIISYNEQFF. Here the CDR3 DNA reads TGTGCCAGCAGCCCCATCACAGGGGGCATCATTTCCTACAATGAGCAGTTCTTC.